These 6 T cell receptor beta chains originate from one sample sequenced in a study of blood T cell repertoires in COVID-19 (dated by TCRdb to about 2020). The library relied on the immunoSEQ multiplex PCR assay. TCRdb carries this immuneACCESS record with in-frame sequences only. Its versions omit some clonotypes, under half of them owing to an unresolved V gene in the studies checked, with the rest unexplained. The sample yields about 140,000 clones; roughly 88% were counted once. The ten largest make up approximately 10% of the sample. Sequenced input: peripheral blood. The receptors were sampled from a man aged 60 to 69 with active or convalescent COVID-19.

The chain joins TRBV3-1 (or the pseudogene TRBV3-2) to TRBJ2-7, with D possibly matching TRBD2 (7 bases). Germline V gene data show CDR1 as LGHDT and CDR2 as YNNKEL (reference sequence). Trimming pared 4 bases from V and 6 bases from J, leaving 19 bases between. The CDR3 contains 15 residues. In DNA form, the CDR3 reads TGTGCCAGCAGCCCGAGGGGGGGGCAGGGAAGCGAGCAGTACTTC. Amino acid sequence: CASSPRGGQGSEQYF.

Only one count was recorded for this clone. The rearrangement links TRBV5-1 to TRBJ2-2, with 13 bases fitting TRBD2. The germline V gene encodes CDR1 SGHRS and CDR2 YFSETQ. Trimming at V came to 4 bases and at J to 3 bases, leaving 9 bases not matched to a gene. The CDR3 has 18 residues. The CDR3 sequence is CASSTGLAGALDTGELFF. The CDR3 DNA sequence: TGCGCCAGCAGCACAGGACTAGCGGGAGCCTTGGACACCGGGGAGCTGTTTTTT.

V is TRBV5-1 and J is TRBJ1-2; 10 positions match TRBD1. The germline gives CDR1 SGHRS, CDR2 YFSETQ. The length of the CDR3 is 17 residues. The ends lost 4 bases at V and 0 bases at J; junction bases unmatched: 9. Here the CDR3 reads CASSRTGTGDSNYGYTF. The CDR3 DNA is TGCGCCAGCAGCCGGACTGGGACAGGGGATTCTAACTATGGCTACACCTTC.

The chain links TRBV30 to TRBJ2-4; the D gene is possibly TRBD2 (5 bases). Germline loops: CDR1 GTSNPN, CDR2 SVGIG (reference sequence). The CDR3 runs to 13 residues. The V and J ends lost 4 bases and 7 bases respectively, with 14 bases between them. The CDR3 loop reads CAWTTGVRNIQYF. CDR3 DNA: TGTGCCTGGACGACCGGGGTGAGGAACATTCAGTACTTC.

The rearrangement links TRBV6-5 to TRBJ2-7, with D unresolved. This CDR3 is built from 12 residues. CDR1 and CDR2 (germline): MNHEY, SVGAGI. V lost 6 bases and J lost 6, with 12 bases in between. CDR3 coding DNA: TGTGCCAGCAGCCCCCGGTCCGGCGAGCAGTACTTC. Protein sequence: CASSPRSGEQYF.

The chain links TRBV5-8 to TRBJ1-1; a weak D match, TRBD1 (5 bases). Trimming cost V 2 bases and J 0 bases, with 5 bases left between them. The CDR3 extends over 13 amino acids. Per the germline V gene, CDR1 is SGHTS and CDR2 is YDEGEE. The CDR3 here is CASSLGVNTEAFF. In DNA, the CDR3 is TGTGCCAGCAGCTTAGGGGTGAACACTGAAGCTTTCTTT.